Following are 18 T cell receptor beta chains from one sample sequenced in a study of cytomegalovirus exposure and HLA in healthy donors. The assay was immunoSEQ multiplex PCR, and TCRdb's table has in-frame clones only and misses some. The repertoire holds 55,000 to 70,000 clones, with just under 95% as singletons. The sample taken for sequencing was PBMCs. The source is a young man in good health and CMV-seronegative.

This chain uses TRBV20-1 with TRBJ1-1; D gene uncertain. The germline V gene has CDR1 DFQATT and CDR2 SNEGSKA (reference sequence). V was pared by 5 bases and J by 3 bases, with 7 bases between. The CDR3 consists of 11 residues. The CDR3 DNA reads as TGCAGTGCTCCACTAGACACTGAAGCTTTCTTT. Translating gives CSAPLDTEAFF.

The chain links TRBV5-4 to TRBJ1-1; 7 bases map to TRBD1. This CDR3 comprises 16 residues. The germline V gene has CDR1 SGHNT and CDR2 YYREEE (reference sequence). Trimming took 0 bases from V and 1 from J; bases not matched to a gene: 6. Here the CDR3 reads CASSLERGTANTEAFF. DNA of the CDR3: TGTGCCAGCAGCTTGGAACGGGGGACAGCGAACACTGAAGCTTTCTTT.

This rearrangement joins TRBV6-5 to TRBJ1-4; D may be TRBD1 (6 bases). Trimming took off 2 bases at V and 0 bases at J, with 10 bases between the two ends. This CDR3 region has 16 residues. Germline CDR1 reads MNHEY; CDR2 reads SVGAGI. Here the CDR3 reads CASSYTSGATNEKLFF. CDR3 DNA sequence: TGTGCCAGCAGTTACACCTCAGGGGCAACTAATGAAAAACTGTTTTTT.

This clone appeared a single time. The V gene is TRBV4-3, the J gene TRBJ1-2; 11 nucleotides line up with TRBD1. CDR3 size: 15 residues. Per germline, CDR1 LGHNA and CDR2 YSLEER. V was clipped by 3 bases and J by 7 bases; unmatched bases: 7. CDR3 loop: CASSHGTGGQGGYTF. CDR3 sequence (DNA): TGCGCCAGCAGCCACGGGACAGGGGGTCAAGGTGGCTACACCTTC.

The chain carries TRBV4-3 and TRBJ1-1; 8 bases fit TRBD1. The CDR3 is 16 residues long. Germline-derived CDR1 and CDR2 are LGHNA and YSLEER. J gave up 5 bases and V 0 bases, and 8 bases lay outside the gene matches. As DNA, the CDR3 is TGCGCCAGCAGCCAAGATAGGGACAGGCCGCGGACTGAAGCTTTCTTT. Amino acid sequence: CASSQDRDRPRTEAFF.

This chain connects TRBV27 to TRBJ2-7, with TRBD1 matching over 7 bases. The CDR3 runs to 15 residues. V gave up 7 bases and J gave up 2 bases; unmatched junction bases: 11. Germline loops: CDR1 MNHEY, CDR2 SMNVEV (reference sequence). The CDR3 spells CASNPSGTVTYEQYF. CDR3 DNA: TGTGCCAGCAACCCTAGTGGGACAGTGACCTACGAGCAGTACTTC.

This clone was counted only a few times. The V and J genes are TRBV6-1 and TRBJ2-1, with 8 bases aligning to TRBD2. The CDR3 spans 15 residues. With 4 bases clipped from V and 4 bases from J, the junction kept 6 bases outside the gene matches. Germline lookup yields CDR1 MNHNS and CDR2 SASEGT. CDR3 protein: CASSVQRESYNEQFF. DNA for the CDR3: TGTGCCAGCAGTGTACAGCGGGAGTCTTACAATGAGCAGTTCTTC.

The gene calls are TRBV27 and TRBJ2-1, with 7 bases that match TRBD2. This CDR3 spans 14 amino acids. V gave up 6 bases and J gave up 8 bases; unmatched junction bases: 10. The germline V gene encodes CDR1 MNHEY and CDR2 SMNVEV (reference sequence). The DNA for the CDR3 is TGTGCCAGCAGAGAGGCTAGCGGTTACGATGAGCAGTTCTTC. Translating gives CASREASGYDEQFF.

The chain carries TRBV5-6 and TRBJ2-7; 7 bases are a match to TRBD1. The junction had 10 bases not matched to a gene; V was cut back by 3 bases and J by 7 bases. From germline, CDR1 is SGHDT and CDR2 YYEEEE. This CDR3 spans 14 amino acids. The CDR3 is CASSYGTASEEQYF. In nucleotides, the CDR3 is TGTGCCAGCAGCTACGGGACAGCCAGCGAGGAGCAGTACTTC.

This rearrangement joins TRBV7-2 to TRBJ1-4; TRBD1 aligns across 9 bases. J was trimmed by 4 bases and V by 4 bases; bases with no gene match: 4. This CDR3 has 15 amino acids. Germline V gene lookup returns CDR1 SGHTA and CDR2 FQGNSA. CDR3 sequence: CASSWGQGSNEKLFF. CDR3 bases: TGTGCCAGCAGCTGGGGACAGGGAAGTAATGAAAAACTGTTTTTT. Full variable domain (outside the CDR3, taken from reference TRBV7-2 and TRBJ1-4): GAGVSQSPSNKVTEKGKDVELRCDPISGHTALYWYRQSLGQGLEFLIYFQGNSAPDKSGLPSDRFSAERTGGSVSTLTIQRTQQEDSAVYLCASSWGQGSNEKLFFGSGTQLSVL.

The chain has TRBV11-2 and TRBJ2-2; D possibly corresponds to TRBD1 (6 bases). CDR1 and CDR2 (germline): SGHAT, FQNNGV. The V and J ends lost 0 bases and 4 bases respectively, with 12 bases between them. The CDR3 is 16 residues long. Written as DNA, the CDR3 is TGTGCCAGCAGCTTAGAAGGGGGATTGGGCACCGGGGAGCTGTTTTTT. Its protein is CASSLEGGLGTGELFF.

The chain combines TRBV11-2 with TRBJ2-3; 9 bases line up with TRBD2. Germline V gene sequence: CDR1 SGHAT, CDR2 FQNNGV. This CDR3 spans 19 amino acids. The ends lost 4 bases at V and 2 bases at J; junction bases unmatched: 16. The CDR3 nucleotides read TGTGCCAGCAGCTGGAGAGGGGCGGGAGGGATATCTATCACAGATACGCAGTATTTT. Its protein is CASSWRGAGGISITDTQYF.

The chain joins TRBV27 to TRBJ2-7; D perhaps matches TRBD2 (5 bases). The CDR3 runs 14 residues. CDR1 MNHEY and CDR2 SMNVEV come from the germline V gene (reference sequence). Trimming pared 3 bases from V and 4 bases from J, leaving 13 bases between. CDR3 nucleotides: TGTGCCAGCAGTTTTGGGCCCCGCGGGTACGAGCAGTACTTC. Its translation: CASSFGPRGYEQYF.

The chain uses TRBV6-1 and TRBJ2-7, with 9 bases aligning to TRBD1. This CDR3 is built from 15 residues. V lost 7 bases and J lost 4; bases outside the gene matches: 11. From germline, CDR1 is MNHNS and CDR2 SASEGT. Here the CDR3 reads CASNERTDRGYEQYF. CDR3 DNA sequence: TGTGCCAGCAATGAGAGGACGGACAGGGGATACGAGCAGTACTTC.

The chain combines TRBV29-1 with TRBJ2-7; TRBD2 matches 7 bases. The trim removed 5 bases at V and 6 bases at J, leaving 13 bases unmatched. Per germline, CDR1 SQVTM and CDR2 ANQGSEA. This CDR3 spans 14 amino acids. The CDR3 spells CSVSMGGPFSEQYF. As DNA, the CDR3 is TGCAGCGTTTCAATGGGAGGGCCGTTTAGCGAGCAGTACTTC.

The chain couples TRBV29-1 to TRBJ1-2; TRBD1 is a possible D gene (6 bases). Trimming shortened V by 7 bases and J by 8 bases, and 11 bases separated the two germline ends. The CDR3 is 10 amino acids. CDR1 and CDR2 from the germline V gene are SQVTM and ANQGSEA. The CDR3 DNA is TGCAGCGCCCGACAGGACGGCTACACCTTC. Translation gives CSARQDGYTF.

V usage is TRBV7-2 and J usage is TRBJ1-4, with 9 bases lining up with TRBD1. CDR1 is SGHTA, CDR2 FQGNSA, per germline. Unmatched junction bases numbered 8, after V lost 4 bases and J lost 8 bases. The CDR3 is 15 amino acids. CDR3 sequence: CASSSTGGYMEKLFF. In nucleotides, the CDR3 is TGTGCCAGCAGCTCAACAGGGGGCTATATGGAAAAACTGTTTTTT.

The chain uses TRBV28 and TRBJ1-2; maybe TRBD1 (5 bases). This CDR3 is 14 amino acids long. Germline values: CDR1 MDHEN, CDR2 SYDVKM. Between the trimmed V and J ends, which lost 6 bases and 4 bases, there was a span of 15 bases. The CDR3 DNA reads as TGTGCCAGCAGCCCCATGGGGGGTGGCTATGGCTACACCTTC. Encoded protein: CASSPMGGGYGYTF.